A single T cell receptor beta chain is shown here with its context. The antigen remains undetermined. These data are taken from a study of T cells in Graves' hyperthyroidism and ophthalmopathy. Study-wide results and limits: The model identified upcoming ophthalmopathy a median approximately six months ahead of onset. Ophthalmopathy was distinguished from stable hyperthyroidism by 13 V-J signatures.

Researchers amplified the TCR beta CDR3 regions from RNA transcripts. RT-PCR in the first round (using the HTBI primer set) targeted the TCR CDR3. TCRdb analysed the multiplex PCR reads with MiXCR anew, one entry per CDR3 protein. The sample includes hundreds of thousands of distinct CDR3 sequences, over 15% of them seen just once. V lost 8 bases and J 5 bases, leaving 12 bases between the germline ends. CDR1 is MNHNS, CDR2 SASEGT, per germline. The CDR3 spans 12 residues. Sequencing was carried out using blood. This clonotype originated in a woman between 18 and 30 years old with Graves' hyperthyroidism. The chain combines TRBV6-1 with TRBJ2-5, with TRBD2 as a possible D gene (5 bases). The CDR3 protein is CASRGSVETQYF. The CDR3, as DNA: TGTGCCAGCCGGGGATCGGTGGAGACCCAGTACTTC.